The next 22 T cell receptor beta chains were all read from a single sample in a study of patients and donors after allogeneic stem cell transplantation. One entry per CDR3 protein, called by TCRdb with MiXCR from the RT-PCR reads. The sample has about 960,000 distinct CDR3 sequences, roughly 17% seen once. Input material: blood, either unsorted or a sorted T cell fraction (not recorded which). Receptors were obtained from a human donor who was either an allogeneic HSCT recipient or a stem cell or donor lymphocyte infusion donor (not recorded which). It is not recorded whose cells these are; they may come from a transplant donor.

The rearrangement links TRBV4-1 to TRBJ2-7; 8 nucleotides align to TRBD2. The ends lost 3 bases at V and 1 base at J; junction bases unmatched: 2. The CDR3 loop spans 14 amino acids. The germline V gene encodes CDR1 MGHRA and CDR2 YSYEKL. CDR3 residues: CASSQGLVSYEQYF. The CDR3 DNA reads TGCGCCAGCAGCCAGGGACTAGTGTCCTACGAGCAGTACTTC.

The rearrangement joins TRBV2 to TRBJ2-6; no clear D. Germline loops: CDR1 SNHLY, CDR2 FYNNEI. The V end was cut by 7 bases, the J end by 0 bases, with 10 bases between. The CDR3 loop spans 15 amino acids. CDR3 amino acids: CASKGWDSGANVLTF. The CDR3 bases are TGTGCCAGCAAAGGATGGGACTCTGGGGCCAACGTCCTGACTTTC.

The chain links TRBV7-6 to TRBJ1-5; tentatively, D is TRBD1 (5 bases). V was pared by 4 bases and J by 9 bases, with 13 bases between. The CDR3 runs 13 residues. Per the germline V gene, CDR1 is SGHVS and CDR2 is FNYEAQ. CDR3 in DNA: TGTGCCAGCAGCTCGAGGAAAGGGGCGCCCCAGCATTTT. Translated, it gives CASSSRKGAPQHF.

Only a few counts were recorded for this clonotype. The rearrangement joins TRBV20-1 to TRBJ2-5; 8 bases match TRBD2. With 2 bases clipped from V and 3 bases from J, the junction kept 2 bases outside the gene matches. The CDR3 spans 13 residues. From germline, CDR1 is DFQATT and CDR2 SNEGSKA (reference sequence). The CDR3 loop is CSARKLAEETQYF. In DNA, the CDR3 is TGCAGTGCTAGAAAACTAGCGGAAGAGACCCAGTACTTC.

Only a few counts were recorded for this clonotype. CDR3 sequence reads: CASSLDGGALGEQFF. DNA of the CDR3: TGTGCCAGCAGCTTAGACGGGGGGGCGTTAGGTGAGCAGTTCTTC. The gene calls are TRBV7-2 and TRBJ2-1; 8 bases map to TRBD2. The V gene end was trimmed by 1 base and the J gene end by 9 bases; junction bases not matched to a gene: 8. CDR1 is SGHTA, CDR2 FQGNSA, per germline. CDR3 size: 15 residues.

The chain recombines TRBV27 with TRBJ2-2; 11 bases fit TRBD1. Germline CDR1 is MNHEY and CDR2 is SMNVEV (reference sequence). Trimming cost V 6 bases and J 0 bases; bases outside gene matches: 0. The CDR3 runs 15 residues. DNA for the CDR3: TGTGCCAGCAGGGGACAGGGGGCGAACACCGGGGAGCTGTTTTTT. This codes for CASRGQGANTGELFF.

This clonotype appeared many times. The gene calls are TRBV4-1 and TRBJ2-1; 8 bases are a match to TRBD1. This CDR3 is built from 17 residues. V gave up 0 bases and J gave up 7 bases; unmatched junction bases: 11. CDR1 is MGHRA and CDR2 is YSYEKL in the germline V gene. CDR3 residues: CASSQDQWTGSMNEQFF. The CDR3 DNA is TGCGCCAGCAGCCAAGATCAATGGACAGGGAGTATGAATGAGCAGTTCTTC.

Points on this clonotype: A read error is likely, as this CDR3 ends without the conserved phenylalanine or tryptophan. The chain carries TRBV6-2 or TRBV6-3 and TRBJ2-1; 8 bases line up with TRBD2. The V gene end was trimmed by 6 bases and the J gene end by 4 bases; junction bases not matched to a gene: 8. This CDR3 is built from 15 residues. CDR1 is MNHEY, CDR2 SVGEGT, per germline. The CDR3 loop is CASSRSGGPYNEQFI. Here the CDR3 DNA reads TGTGCCAGCAGCCGGAGCGGGGGCCCTTACAATGAGCAGTTCATC.

This clonotype came up a few times. The chain couples TRBV2 to TRBJ2-1; D perhaps matches TRBD1 (5 bases). Germline lookup yields CDR1 SNHLY and CDR2 FYNNEI. Trimming removed 11 bases from V and 4 bases from J, with 18 bases in between. The CDR3 runs 14 residues. The CDR3 DNA reads TGTGCCGTACAGGACAATGTGCGGTACAATGAGCAGTTCTTC. It encodes CAVQDNVRYNEQFF.

The chain carries TRBV3-1 and TRBJ2-5; D is undetermined. Germline V gene lookup returns CDR1 LGHDT and CDR2 YNNKEL (reference sequence). V was shortened by 0 bases and J by 3 bases, with 11 bases between the two germline ends. This CDR3 comprises 15 residues. The CDR3 coding sequence is TGTGCCAGCAGCCAAGACCAGACCCCAAAAGAGACCCAGTACTTC. Protein sequence: CASSQDQTPKETQYF.

V gene TRBV4-3 combines with J gene TRBJ1-6; tentative D call: TRBD1 (6 bases). Trimming took 3 bases from V and 9 from J, leaving 18 bases between them. This CDR3 spans 16 amino acids. Germline CDR1 LGHNA, CDR2 YSLEER. The CDR3 sequence is CASSQNTGLGGSPLHF. For the CDR3, the DNA is TGCGCCAGCAGCCAGAATACAGGGCTTGGTGGTTCACCCCTCCACTTT.

The chain links TRBV3-1 to TRBJ1-1, with a possible D match to TRBD1 (5 bases). Germline CDR1 and CDR2: LGHDT and YNNKEL (reference sequence). Deletions cut 1 base from V and 10 bases from J, with 16 bases between. The CDR3 runs 14 residues. The CDR3 loop is CASSQGGSGGVAFF. DNA of the CDR3: TGTGCCAGCAGCCAAGGAGGGAGTGGAGGGGTAGCTTTCTTT.

V and J are TRBV11-1 and TRBJ2-5; 10 bases are a match to TRBD1. After removal of 0 bases from V and 0 bases from J, the junction contained 10 bases not matched to a gene. Germline CDR1 SGHAT, CDR2 FQDESV (reference sequence). This CDR3 spans 19 amino acids. The CDR3 is CASSLARGDRGEYQETQYF. CDR3 nucleotides: TGTGCCAGCAGCTTAGCCCGGGGGGACAGGGGCGAGTACCAAGAGACCCAGTACTTC.

The table lists this clonotype with a few counts. V is TRBV29-1 and J is TRBJ2-7, with TRBD1 identical over 7 bases. The CDR3 has 15 amino acids. The ends lost 3 bases at V and 0 bases at J; junction bases unmatched: 8. Looked up from germline, CDR1 is SQVTM and CDR2 is ANQGSEA. As DNA, the CDR3 is TGCAGCGTTGAGGTTGGGGACAGCTCCTCCTACGAGCAGTACTTC. This encodes CSVEVGDSSSYEQYF.

This clonotype was detected only a few times. The chain recombines TRBV20-1 with TRBJ2-7; D unresolved. From germline, CDR1 is DFQATT and CDR2 SNEGSKA (reference sequence). This CDR3 spans 13 amino acids. V lost 4 bases and J lost 4, with 14 bases in between. CDR3 sequence (DNA): TGCAGTGCTAACTTGGACCGGTCTTACGAGCAGTACTTC. It encodes CSANLDRSYEQYF.

In this sample, this clonotype turned up a few times. This sequence joins TRBV12-3 or TRBV12-4 and TRBJ2-6; D unresolved. V was shortened by 7 bases and J by 0 bases, with 13 bases between the two germline ends. The CDR3 spans 16 residues. The CDR3 region has the DNA TGTGCCAGCACCTATACCACAGCCTCTGGGGCCAACGTCCTGACTTTC. Amino acid sequence: CASTYTTASGANVLTF.

In its sample, this clonotype was seen many times. The chain is built from TRBV12-3 or TRBV12-4 and TRBJ1-3; TRBD1 agrees at 9 bases. This CDR3 contains 15 residues. V was clipped by 6 bases and J by 8 bases; unmatched bases: 11. In nucleotides, the CDR3 is TGTGCCAGCAGGAAGGGACAGGGATTGGGAGACACCATATATTTT. Translation gives CASRKGQGLGDTIYF.

This clonotype was seen a few times. This chain connects TRBV20-1 to TRBJ2-1; 7 bases map to TRBD2. V was pared by 2 bases and J by 7 bases, with 14 bases of the junction left unmatched. The germline gives CDR1 DFQATT, CDR2 SNEGSKA (reference sequence). The CDR3 runs to 16 residues. The DNA of the CDR3 is TGCAGTGCTAGATCCGTAGCGGGCCCAACGAGGAATGAGCAGTTCTTC. Protein product: CSARSVAGPTRNEQFF.

V is TRBV20-1 and J is TRBJ2-7; 7 bases are a match to TRBD1. Germline V gene lookup returns CDR1 DFQATT and CDR2 SNEGSKA (reference sequence). The CDR3 extends over 14 amino acids. After removal of 7 bases from V and 4 bases from J, the junction contained 13 bases not matched to a gene. In nucleotides, the CDR3 is TGCAGTGTCAGATGGGACAGCCATTCTTACGAGCAGTACTTC. It codes for CSVRWDSHSYEQYF.

The chain employs TRBV20-1 and TRBJ2-3, with a possible D match to TRBD2 (6 bases). Trimming left V 6 bases short and J 1 base short, with 14 bases between. The germline CDR1 and CDR2 sequences are DFQATT and SNEGSKA (reference sequence). The CDR3 has 14 residues. This chain's CDR3 is CSADPTGGTDTQYF. CDR3 sequence (DNA): TGCAGTGCCGACCCCACGGGGGGCACAGATACGCAGTATTTT.

The rearrangement joins TRBV4-2 to TRBJ2-2; TRBD2 matches at 10 bases. This CDR3 contains 21 residues. With V trimmed by 0 bases and J by 0 bases, 13 bases remained unmatched. Germline V gene lookup returns CDR1 LGHNA and CDR2 YNFKEQ. CDR3 amino acids: CASSQDPPGLAGASNTGELFF. The CDR3 coding sequence is TGTGCCAGCAGCCAAGACCCGCCGGGGCTAGCGGGGGCCTCGAACACCGGGGAGCTGTTTTTT.

This clonotype was detected a few times. The V and J genes are TRBV7-8 and TRBJ2-7; possibly TRBD1 or TRBD2 for D (5 bases each). The CDR3 runs to 15 residues. The germline CDR1 and CDR2 sequences are SGHVS and FQNEAQ. Trimming pared 5 bases from V and 3 bases from J, leaving 17 bases between. CDR3 sequence: CASSPRSTGGYEQYF. The CDR3 DNA sequence: TGTGCCAGCAGCCCGAGGAGCACTGGGGGCTACGAGCAGTACTTC.